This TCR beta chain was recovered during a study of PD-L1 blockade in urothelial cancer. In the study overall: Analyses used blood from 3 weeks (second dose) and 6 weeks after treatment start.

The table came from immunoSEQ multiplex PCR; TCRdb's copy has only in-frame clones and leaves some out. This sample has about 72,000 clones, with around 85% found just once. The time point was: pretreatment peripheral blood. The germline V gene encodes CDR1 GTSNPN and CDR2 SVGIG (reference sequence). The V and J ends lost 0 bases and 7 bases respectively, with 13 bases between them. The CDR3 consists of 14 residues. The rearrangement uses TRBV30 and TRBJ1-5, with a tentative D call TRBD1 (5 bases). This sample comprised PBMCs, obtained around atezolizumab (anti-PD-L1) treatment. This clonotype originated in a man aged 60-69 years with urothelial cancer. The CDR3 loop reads CAWSVSGGRQPQHF. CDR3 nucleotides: TGTGCCTGGAGTGTTTCTGGGGGGAGACAGCCCCAGCATTTT.